The 30 T cell receptor beta chains below all came from one sample that was sequenced in a study of CD8 T cells in ankylosing spondylitis (dated by TCRdb to about 2017). Library preparation was by 5' RACE. TCRdb shows the sequencer as Illumina HiSeq 2500. TCRdb took the public reads, trimmed them with fastp at Q25, ran MiXCR for clone calling and kept in-frame beta chains. Here each entry gathers all rows of one CDR3 protein and keeps the most common genes and DNA. A total of 250,000 to 300,000 distinct CDR3 sequences appear in this sample, approximately 20% of them only once. Around 7.8% of the sample lies in the top ten. The sequenced sample was blood, either unsorted or a sorted T cell fraction (not recorded which). Receptors originate from a male donor with ankylosing spondylitis or in good health (not recorded which).

This clonotype was found a few times. The chain recombines TRBV7-3 with TRBJ1-1, with a weak D call TRBD1 (5 bases). The ends were cut back, 2 bases at V and 0 bases at J, with 13 bases in the middle. Germline loops: CDR1 SGHTA, CDR2 FQGTGA. There are 16 residues in the CDR3. The CDR3 nucleotides read TGTGCCAGCAGCTTAGACGGGGCCTTAATGAACACTGAAGCTTTCTTT. Its translation: CASSLDGALMNTEAFF.

This clonotype has more than one count but fewer than ten. The chain couples TRBV20-1 to TRBJ2-3, with D possibly being TRBD2 (6 bases). The CDR3 is 14 amino acids. The V end lost 6 bases, the J end lost 5 bases, and 18 bases lay between the germline ends. Germline values: CDR1 DFQATT, CDR2 SNEGSKA (reference sequence). As DNA, the CDR3 is TGCAGTGCAGGGCGCGGGGCCAGAGGAGATACGCAGTATTTT. Amino acid sequence: CSAGRGARGDTQYF.

This clonotype was seen only a few times. The chain is built from TRBV5-6 and TRBJ1-2; no clear D gene. The CDR3 is 14 residues long. Deletions cut 0 bases from V and 8 bases from J, with 14 bases between. Germline values: CDR1 SGHDT, CDR2 YYEEEE. The CDR3: CASSLDPVFGGYTF. CDR3 coding DNA: TGTGCCAGCAGCTTGGACCCGGTTTTTGGCGGCTACACCTTC.

The chain links TRBV6-1 to TRBJ2-2; possible D gene TRBD1, 6 bases. In germline, CDR1 is MNHNS, CDR2 SASEGT. This CDR3 has 16 amino acids. V was pared by 6 bases and J by 3 bases, with 17 bases between. In DNA form, the CDR3 reads TGTGCCAGCAGCCTCAGCTGGGGGCCGGACACCGGGGAGCTGTTTTTT. Its translation is CASSLSWGPDTGELFF.

This sequence joins TRBV20-1 and TRBJ2-1, with a tentative D call TRBD2 (5 bases). CDR1 and CDR2 (germline): DFQATT, SNEGSKA (reference sequence). The CDR3 runs to 13 residues. Deletions cut 6 bases from V and 1 base from J, with 10 bases between. The DNA of the CDR3 is TGCAGTGCCGACCCGGGGTCCTACAATGAGCAGTTCTTC. Translated, it gives CSADPGSYNEQFF.

V usage is TRBV9 and J usage is TRBJ2-1; 8 bases match TRBD2. Germline trimming cut 4 bases from V and 5 bases from J; bases unmatched to any gene: 14. Germline lookup yields CDR1 SGDLS and CDR2 YYNGEE. The CDR3 is made up of 17 amino acids. CDR3 protein: CASSSPISGSIDNEQFF. The CDR3 DNA is TGTGCCAGCAGCTCGCCTATCAGCGGGAGTATCGACAATGAGCAGTTCTTC.

The chain couples TRBV3-1 to TRBJ1-2; D is undetermined. The CDR3 consists of 13 residues. Germline V lookup: CDR1 LGHDT, CDR2 YNNKEL (reference sequence). V shed 1 base and J shed 8 bases, with 11 bases lying between them. The CDR3 sequence: CASSQGSLMGYTF. Written as DNA, the CDR3 is TGTGCCAGCAGCCAAGGGTCCCTCATGGGCTACACCTTC.

The V gene is TRBV20-1, the J gene TRBJ1-4; unclear D gene. V lost 2 bases and J 4 bases, leaving 14 bases between the germline ends. Germline V lookup: CDR1 DFQATT, CDR2 SNEGSKA (reference sequence). The CDR3 is 15 residues long. The CDR3 is CSARPPGRYNEKLFF. Written as DNA, the CDR3 is TGCAGTGCTAGACCCCCCGGGAGATATAATGAAAAACTGTTTTTT.

This chain uses TRBV5-1 with TRBJ2-7, with D maybe TRBD1 (6 bases). The CDR3 has 14 amino acids. Looked up from germline, CDR1 is SGHRS and CDR2 is YFSETQ. Trimming took 4 bases from V and 4 from J, leaving 15 bases between them. The CDR3 bases are TGCGCCAGCAGCGGGACATCGGAACGATACGAGCAGTACGTC. This encodes CASSGTSERYEQYV.

This clonotype was seen only a few times. The chain couples TRBV29-1 to TRBJ2-2; D is uncertain. Deletions cut 0 bases from V and 8 bases from J, with 7 bases between. Germline CDR1 and CDR2: SQVTM and ANQGSEA. This CDR3 is built from 12 residues. CDR3 region: CSVEDLDGELFF. CDR3 DNA sequence: TGCAGCGTTGAAGATCTAGATGGGGAGCTGTTTTTT.

Only a few counts were recorded for this clonotype. The rearrangement uses TRBV3-1 and TRBJ2-1, with TRBD2 matching over 13 bases. Trimming removed 8 bases from V and 5 bases from J; junction bases left unmatched: 3. The CDR3 contains 14 residues. The germline V gene has CDR1 LGHDT and CDR2 YNNKEL (reference sequence). Here the CDR3 reads CASGTSGVDNEQFF. CDR3 nucleotides: TGTGCCAGCGGGACTAGCGGGGTTGACAATGAGCAGTTCTTC.

The chain is built from TRBV27 and TRBJ2-2; D unresolved. The CDR3 extends over 14 amino acids. The ends were cut back, 5 bases at V and 6 bases at J, with 13 bases in the middle. The germline gives CDR1 MNHEY, CDR2 SMNVEV (reference sequence). CDR3 DNA: TGTGCCAGCAGTCCGGTGGCTGGGGCCGGGGAGCTGTTTTTT. Its protein is CASSPVAGAGELFF.

The rearrangement links TRBV12-3 or TRBV12-4 to TRBJ2-7; D is perhaps TRBD1 (6 bases). V was pared by 5 bases and J by 2 bases, with 10 bases between. The CDR3 length is 13 residues. CDR3 sequence (DNA): TGTGCCAGCAGTCTCAGGGGCGCCTACGAGCAGTACGTC. It yields the protein CASSLRGAYEQYV.

V usage is TRBV4-1 and J usage is TRBJ2-5; D is perhaps TRBD1 or TRBD2 (5 bases each). Germline lookup yields CDR1 MGHRA and CDR2 YSYEKL. Between the trimmed V and J ends, which lost 4 bases and 4 bases, there was a span of 19 bases. CDR3 length: 16 amino acids. The CDR3 sequence: CASSRKGPGEPETQYF. The CDR3 nucleotides read TGCGCCAGCAGCCGCAAGGGGCCCGGGGAACCAGAGACCCAGTACTTC.

This clonotype was detected ten times or more. CDR3 bases: TGCAGTGCCGTGGCTCTAGCGGGCCCCTACAATGAGCAGTTCTTC. This gives the protein CSAVALAGPYNEQFF. J is TRBJ2-1 and V is TRBV20-1; 8 bases match TRBD2. From germline, CDR1 is DFQATT and CDR2 SNEGSKA (reference sequence). The ends lost 6 bases at V and 2 bases at J; junction bases unmatched: 9. The CDR3 covers 15 residues.

This clonotype was detected a few times. The gene calls are TRBV28 and TRBJ2-2, with D perhaps given as TRBD1 or TRBD2 (6 bases each). The CDR3 sequence is 17 residues long. The germline V gene encodes CDR1 MDHEN and CDR2 SYDVKM. V lost 2 bases to trimming and J lost 0 bases, with 13 bases between them. The CDR3, as DNA: TGTGCCAGCAGTTTACTTCCGGGGGCCTCGAACACCGGGGAGCTGTTTTTT. Translated, it gives CASSLLPGASNTGELFF.

This chain uses TRBV11-2 with TRBJ2-7; a weak D match, TRBD1 (6 bases). In germline, CDR1 is SGHAT, CDR2 FQNNGV. Trimming stripped 6 bases from V and 3 bases from J, with 9 bases between. There are 12 residues in the CDR3. Here the CDR3 DNA reads TGTGCCAGCAGAGGGGGAGACTACGAGCAGTACGTC. Translated, it gives CASRGGDYEQYV.

This clonotype has more than one count but fewer than ten. The chain joins TRBV7-6 to TRBJ2-1, with 9 bases identical to TRBD2. The V segment lost 5 bases and the J segment 5 bases; nucleotides outside the gene matches: 7. Germline CDR1 is SGHVS and CDR2 is FNYEAQ. The CDR3 has 15 amino acids. The CDR3 region has the DNA TGTGCCAGCAGCCAAGGGACTAGCCCCAACAATGAGCAGTTCTTC. Residues: CASSQGTSPNNEQFF.

This clonotype appeared a few times. This chain connects TRBV2 to TRBJ2-3; 10 nucleotides match TRBD2. V shed 3 bases and J 5 bases; nucleotides not matched to a gene: 5. This CDR3 has 15 residues. Per germline, CDR1 SNHLY and CDR2 FYNNEI. The CDR3 sequence: CASSEQLAGGDTQYF. CDR3 sequence (DNA): TGTGCCAGCAGTGAGCAGTTAGCGGGGGGAGATACGCAGTATTTT. Looking up the rest from reference TRBV2 and TRBJ2-3 gives the full variable domain: EPEVTQTPSHQVTQMGQEVILRCVPISNHLYFYWYRQILGQKVEFLVSFYNNEISEKSEIFDDQFSVERPDGSNFTLKIRSTKLEDSAMYFCASSEQLAGGDTQYFGPGTRLTVL.

This sequence joins TRBV5-1 and TRBJ2-1; 8 bases agree with TRBD1. The CDR3 is 14 residues long. After removal of 4 bases from V and 2 bases from J, the junction contained 2 bases not matched to a gene. Germline-derived CDR1 and CDR2 are SGHRS and YFSETQ. As DNA, the CDR3 is TGCGCCAGCAGCGCGGACAGGGCCTACAATGAGCAGTTCTTC. It encodes CASSADRAYNEQFF.

This clonotype has more than one count but fewer than ten. The rearrangement uses TRBV7-3 and TRBJ2-3; D possibly corresponds to TRBD1 (5 bases). Trimming left V 2 bases short and J 6 bases short, with 21 bases between. This CDR3 comprises 17 residues. CDR1 SGHTA and CDR2 FQGTGA come from the germline V gene. CDR3 in DNA: TGTGCCAGCAGCTTACTGGGTATGGCCCCTGGGGCCGATACGCAGTATTTT. The encoded protein is CASSLLGMAPGADTQYF.

The chain combines TRBV29-1 with TRBJ1-2; no clear D. The CDR3 is 10 residues long. Trimming pared 4 bases from V and 7 bases from J, leaving 7 bases between. Germline values: CDR1 SQVTM, CDR2 ANQGSEA. CDR3 in DNA: TGCAGCGTTGGCCCGGGTGGCTACACCTTC. It translates to CSVGPGGYTF.

The rearrangement links TRBV20-1 to TRBJ1-2; TRBD1 matches 8 bases. The trim removed 5 bases at V and 8 bases at J, leaving 19 bases unmatched. The CDR3 totals 16 residues. Germline-derived CDR1 and CDR2 are DFQATT and SNEGSKA (reference sequence). Here the CDR3 reads CSALYVPGGVRGGYTF. As DNA, the CDR3 is TGCAGTGCTCTTTATGTCCCAGGGGGCGTAAGGGGGGGCTACACCTTC.

In its sample, this clonotype was seen a few times. The V and J genes are TRBV5-1 and TRBJ1-1, with D uncertain. Per the germline V gene, CDR1 is SGHRS and CDR2 is YFSETQ. This CDR3 is built from 17 residues. Trimming shortened V by 0 bases and J by 0 bases, and 15 bases separated the two germline ends. The CDR3 spells CASSLGGLVGLNTEAFF. DNA for the CDR3: TGCGCCAGCAGCTTGGGAGGTCTGGTGGGTTTGAACACTGAAGCTTTCTTT.

This clonotype was seen more than once but under ten times. V gene TRBV5-1 combines with J gene TRBJ2-1, with no clear D. From germline, CDR1 is SGHRS and CDR2 YFSETQ. CDR3 length: 13 residues. Trimming took 0 bases from V and 6 from J, leaving 7 bases between them. CDR3: CASSLAEPNEQFF. In nucleotides, the CDR3 is TGCGCCAGCAGCTTGGCCGAGCCCAATGAGCAGTTCTTC.

This clonotype was detected many times. The CDR3 nucleotides are TGCGCCAGCAGCGCCCGGACTAGCGGGAGTTCCTACAATGAGCAGTTCTTC. Protein product: CASSARTSGSSYNEQFF. The rearrangement links TRBV5-1 to TRBJ2-1; 13 bases line up with TRBD2. V lost 4 bases, J lost 1 base, and 5 bases stayed unmatched. This CDR3 spans 17 amino acids. In germline, CDR1 is SGHRS, CDR2 YFSETQ.

This clonotype was counted ten times or more. V is TRBV5-1 and J is TRBJ1-4; the match to TRBD1 covers 9 bases. V gave up 3 bases and J gave up 8 bases; unmatched junction bases: 8. The CDR3 covers 15 residues. Germline lookup yields CDR1 SGHRS and CDR2 YFSETQ. The CDR3 loop is CASSSTDRGGEKLFF. As DNA, the CDR3 is TGCGCCAGCAGCTCAACGGACAGGGGAGGCGAAAAACTGTTTTTT.

The CDR3 loop is CSAEGQGKDQPQHF. CDR3 DNA: TGCAGTGCCGAGGGACAGGGGAAGGATCAGCCCCAGCATTTT. This rearrangement joins TRBV20-1 to TRBJ1-5; 10 bases are a match to TRBD1. The length of the CDR3 is 14 residues. Unmatched junction bases numbered 7, after V lost 6 bases and J lost 5 bases. Germline assignment: CDR1 DFQATT and CDR2 SNEGSKA (reference sequence).

The CDR3 bases are TGCGCCAGCAGCTTGGACGGCCCTTCCTACAATGAGCAGTTCTTC. Residues: CASSLDGPSYNEQFF. The genes are TRBV5-1 and TRBJ2-1; D ambiguous. Germline lookup yields CDR1 SGHRS and CDR2 YFSETQ. This CDR3 is 15 amino acids long. Deletions cut 0 bases from V and 1 base from J, with 8 bases between.

The rearrangement uses TRBV11-2 and TRBJ2-2; TRBD2 agrees at 9 bases. With 5 bases clipped from V and 7 bases from J, the junction kept 8 bases outside the gene matches. From germline, CDR1 is SGHAT and CDR2 FQNNGV. This CDR3 spans 15 amino acids. The CDR3 DNA is TGTGCCAGCAGCCCAGATATAGCGGGGGTCGGGGAGCTGTTTTTT. Residues: CASSPDIAGVGELFF.